Detailed here is one TCR beta chain. Its antigen is not identified. Other DNA sequences from this sample encode an identical CDR3 as well. Expressed TCRB transcripts were sequenced after all isolated RNA was converted to cDNA. The protocol was immunoSEQ multiplex PCR, while the TCRdb copy is restricted to in-frame clones and leaves out a portion. Seen here are tens of thousands of clones, about 48% observed once, and the top ten hold roughly 0.13%. The CDR3 spans 14 residues. V was cut by 0 bases and J by 0 bases, with 5 bases left in between. Germline CDR1 is MNHEY and CDR2 is SVGAGI. The data were taken from a study of beta chain features in type 1 diabetes. Every single donor gave one heparinised blood draw, and these averaged around 110 mL. Cells sorted by CD45RO/CCR7/CD25/CD127/CD95/CD27 comprised CD4+ naive, central memory, regulatory and stem cell-like memory cells. General study points: TCRB CDR3s from Type 1 diabetes patients were moderately but significantly shorter in all four CD4+ subsets. Researchers reported that naive, central memory and Treg TCRB repertoires appeared more similar in patients than in healthy donors.

The source material was stem cell memory CD4+ T cells from blood. The chain has TRBV6-5 and TRBJ1-1; tentatively, D is TRBD1 (5 bases). This TCR derives from a man aged 30 to 39 with type 1 diabetes. As DNA, the CDR3 is TGTGCCAGCAGTTACTCACAGGTGAACACTGAAGCTTTCTTT. Translation gives CASSYSQVNTEAFF.